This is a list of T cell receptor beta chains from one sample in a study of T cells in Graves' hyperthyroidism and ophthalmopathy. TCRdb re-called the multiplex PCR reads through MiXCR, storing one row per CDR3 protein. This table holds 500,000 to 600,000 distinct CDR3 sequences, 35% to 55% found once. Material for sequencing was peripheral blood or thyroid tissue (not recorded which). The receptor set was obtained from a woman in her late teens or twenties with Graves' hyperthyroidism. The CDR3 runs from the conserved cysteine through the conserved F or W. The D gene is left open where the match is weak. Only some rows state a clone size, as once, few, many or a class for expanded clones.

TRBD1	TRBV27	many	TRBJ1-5	CASSSNRGNQPQHF	TGTGCCAGCAGTTCTAACAGGGGAAATCAGCCCCAGCATTTT
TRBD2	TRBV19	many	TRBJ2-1	CASSILGLAGSYNEQFF	TGTGCCAGTAGTATATTGGGACTAGCGGGATCCTACAATGAGCAGTTCTTC
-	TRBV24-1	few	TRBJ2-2	CATCTDTGELFF	TGTGCCACCTGTACCGACACCGGGGAGCTGTTTTTT
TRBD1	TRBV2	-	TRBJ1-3	CATSRDRDRAYGYTIYF	TGTGCTACTAGCAGGGATCGCGACAGGGCCTATGGCTACACCATATATTTT
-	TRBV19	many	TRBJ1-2	CASSIDQSAYYGYTF	TGTGCCAGTAGTATAGATCAGTCGGCTTACTATGGCTACACCTTC
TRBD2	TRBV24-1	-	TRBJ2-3	CATSDPSGRATDTQYF	TGTGCCACCAGTGACCCAAGCGGGAGGGCGACAGATACGCAGTATTTT
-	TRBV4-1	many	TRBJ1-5	CASSQERPGRNQPQHF	TGCGCCAGCAGCCAAGAAAGGCCAGGACGCAATCAGCCCCAGCATTTT
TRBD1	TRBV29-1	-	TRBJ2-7	CSSLGTGLYEQYF	TGCAGCAGTTTAGGGACAGGGCTCTACGAGCAGTACTTC
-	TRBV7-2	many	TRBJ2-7	CASSFLGNEQYF	TGTGCCAGCAGCTTCCTAGGAAACGAGCAGTACTTC
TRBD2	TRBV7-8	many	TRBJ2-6	CASSPREREVTGANVLTF	TGTGCCAGCAGCCCTCGTGAGCGGGAGGTCACTGGGGCCAACGTCCTGACTTTC